The sequence of this T cell receptor beta chain was determined in a study of beta chain features in type 1 diabetes. Study-wide results and limits: In all four CD4+ subsets, TCRB CDR3 length was significantly, moderately reduced in type 1 diabetes.

One heparinised blood draw averaging roughly 100 mL was given by each donor. By way of CD45RO/CCR7/CD25/CD127/CD95/CD27, the CD4+ regulatory, stem cell-like memory, central memory and naive cells were sorted. Germline values: CDR1 SGDLS, CDR2 YYNGEE. The CDR3 length is 15 residues. With 0 bases clipped from V and 4 bases from J, the junction kept 2 bases outside the gene matches. This clone was picked up a small number of times. The antigen is unknown. Of the isolated RNA, all was reverse transcribed, and so the sequenced material was expressed TCRB transcripts. Repertoires were generated with immunoSEQ multiplex PCR, while TCRdb's copy carries only in-frame clones and drops some. Of some 370,000 clones listed, 8.5% to 10% are singletons.

The source is a man aged 25 to 40 with type 1 diabetes. Sequenced material: central memory CD4+ T cells from blood. The chain employs TRBV9 and TRBJ2-1, with 9 bases matching TRBD2. CDR3 in DNA: TGTGCCAGCAGCGTAGCAGCGGGAGGATACAATGAGCAGTTCTTC. Protein: CASSVAAGGYNEQFF.